The T cell receptor (beta chain) under discussion was sequenced for a study of blood T cell repertoires in COVID-19 (TCRdb year 2020). Study-level background: Samples from collaborators originated in the United States, Italy and Spain and spanned both the acute and convalescent phases of COVID-19. The material from the prospective study consisted of cDNA or gDNA derived from T cells, B-cell-depleted T cells, or PBMCs. Deeply sampled blood TCRbeta repertoires from subjects exposed to, actively infected with, or recovered from COVID-19 were included in the dataset. The repertoires were released in a freely available public database intended as a resource for research on the immune response to SARS-CoV-2. Samples were obtained from the ongoing ImmuneRACE study (first 160 participants) and from 950 to 1,500 subjects provided by 6 global collaborators. Nearly every sample came with metadata listing a de-identified subject ID, COVID-19 status, age in years and sex. Where available, HLA class I and class II types were taken from metadata supplied by the sample provider and were not determined by assay-based typing.

Broad study findings and their caveats: The amount of clinical and demographic metadata varied by source and participant and was provided uncurated.

From a lookup of the germline V gene, CDR1 and CDR2 are SQVTM and ANQGSEA. Trimming removed 7 bases from V and 1 base from J, leaving 7 bases between the germline ends. Counted from cysteine to phenylalanine, this CDR3 has 12 amino acids. Solely the CDR3 DNA is kept, with 36 bases framed from the first base. TCRbeta CDR3 regions were amplified from genomic DNA using the immunoSEQ Assay, a bias-controlled multiplex PCR. From the authors' description of their analysis: The number of nucleated cells in each sample was estimated from the amplification of reference gene primers within the assay. Sequence reads were collapsed and filtered to measure the absolute abundance of every unique TCRbeta CDR3 rearrangement. Productive Simpson clonality was computed per sample as the square root of Simpson's diversity index over productive rearrangements. Entries here come from immuneACCESS through TCRdb and include only in-frame sequences with V and J called. Some clones fail to appear in such tables; in the studies checked, an unresolved V gene covers under half of the shortfall, and the cause of the remainder is unknown. V, J and clone size reflect that table, while D and trimming were determined from the DNA. Recorded for this sample are hundreds of thousands of clones; 70% to 90% of them occurred a single time. Around 4% of the sample is taken by the ten largest.

A remark on this clone: Its antigen remains undetermined. No base quality information exists; no much larger clone differs at one position.

In the prospective study, participants were about 18 to 95 years old, resided in 20 to 30 geographic areas of the United States, and were enrolled through a virtual design. In the prospective study, cohorts were assigned on the basis of participant-reported clinical history obtained from a screening survey and a study questionnaire. For ImmuneRACE Cohort 3, a participant was defined as recovered based on two consecutive negative NP/OP PCR tests, clearance by a healthcare professional, or resolution of symptoms. In the prospective study, whole blood, serum and a nasopharyngeal or oropharyngeal swab were collected from each participant by mobile phlebotomists. Over a roughly two-month period, participants in the prospective study had the option of providing additional blood draws and questionnaires. Before DNA extraction, blood samples from the prospective study were shipped at room temperature or frozen.

This sequence originates from a man aged 25 to 45 who had recovered from COVID-19. The specimen sequenced was PBMCs or T cells enriched from blood (not recorded which). The sequence links TRBV29-1 to TRBJ2-2; no confident D gene assignment can be made. The CDR3 has the sequence CSAVWNTGELFF. In nucleotides, the sequence is TGCAGCGCGGTCTGGAACACCGGGGAGCTGTTTTTT.